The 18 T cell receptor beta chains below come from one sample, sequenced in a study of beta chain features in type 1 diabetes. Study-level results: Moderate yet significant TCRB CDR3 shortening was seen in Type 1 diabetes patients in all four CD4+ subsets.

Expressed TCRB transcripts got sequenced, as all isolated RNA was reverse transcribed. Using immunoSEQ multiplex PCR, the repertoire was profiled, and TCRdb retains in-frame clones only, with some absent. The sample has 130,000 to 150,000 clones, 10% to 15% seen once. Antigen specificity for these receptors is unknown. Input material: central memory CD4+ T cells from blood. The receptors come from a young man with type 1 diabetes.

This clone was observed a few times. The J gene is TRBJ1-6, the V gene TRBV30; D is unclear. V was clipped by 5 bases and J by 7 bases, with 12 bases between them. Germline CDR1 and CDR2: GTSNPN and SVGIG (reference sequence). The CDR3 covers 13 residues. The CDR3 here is CAWAHKGNSPLHF. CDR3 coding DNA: TGTGCCTGGGCCCACAAGGGAAATTCACCCCTCCACTTT.

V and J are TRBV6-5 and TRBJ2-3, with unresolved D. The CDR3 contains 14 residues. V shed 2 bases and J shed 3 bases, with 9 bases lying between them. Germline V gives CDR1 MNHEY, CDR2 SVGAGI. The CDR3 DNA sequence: TGTGCCAGCAGTTACGACTGGGCAACAGATACGCAGTATTTT. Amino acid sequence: CASSYDWATDTQYF.

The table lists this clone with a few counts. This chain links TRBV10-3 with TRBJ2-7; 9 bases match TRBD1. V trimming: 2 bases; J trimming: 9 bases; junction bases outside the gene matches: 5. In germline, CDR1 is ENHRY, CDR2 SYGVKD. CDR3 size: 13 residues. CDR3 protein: CAISEGDRVWQYF. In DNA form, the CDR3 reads TGTGCCATCAGTGAGGGGGACAGGGTGTGGCAGTACTTC.

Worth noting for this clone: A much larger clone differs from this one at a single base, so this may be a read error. CDR3 coding DNA: TGTGCCAGCAGCTCCCACTACGAGCAGTACTTC. Residues: CASSSHYEQYF. The chain couples TRBV13 to TRBJ2-5, with no clear D. TRBJ2-7 explains the end of the DNA better; the J call may be wrong. The germline V gene encodes CDR1 PRHDT and CDR2 FYEKMQ (reference sequence). The CDR3 is 11 residues long.

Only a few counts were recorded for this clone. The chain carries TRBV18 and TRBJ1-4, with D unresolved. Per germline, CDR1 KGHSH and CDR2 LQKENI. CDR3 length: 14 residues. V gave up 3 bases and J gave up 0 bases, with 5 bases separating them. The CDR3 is CASSPGTTNEKLFF. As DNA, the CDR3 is TGTGCCAGCTCACCGGGGACAACTAATGAAAAACTGTTTTTT.

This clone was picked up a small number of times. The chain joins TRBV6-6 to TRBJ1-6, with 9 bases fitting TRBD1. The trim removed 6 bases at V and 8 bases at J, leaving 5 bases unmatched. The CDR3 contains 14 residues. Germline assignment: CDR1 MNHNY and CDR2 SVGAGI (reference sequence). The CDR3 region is CASSYRTGDSPLHF. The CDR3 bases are TGTGCCAGCAGCTACAGGACAGGGGATTCACCCCTCCACTTT.

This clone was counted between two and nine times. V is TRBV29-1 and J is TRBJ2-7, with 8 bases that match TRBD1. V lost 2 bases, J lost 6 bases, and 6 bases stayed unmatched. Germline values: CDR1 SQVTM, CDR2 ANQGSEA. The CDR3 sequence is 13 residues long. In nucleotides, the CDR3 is TGCAGCGTTGAACCCGGACAGGGCGGCGAGCAGTACTTC. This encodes CSVEPGQGGEQYF.

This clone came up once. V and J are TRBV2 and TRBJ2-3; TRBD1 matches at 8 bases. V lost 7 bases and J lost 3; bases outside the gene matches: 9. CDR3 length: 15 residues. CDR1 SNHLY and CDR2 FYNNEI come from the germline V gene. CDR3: CASKVQGDLTDTQYF. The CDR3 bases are TGTGCCAGCAAGGTACAGGGGGATCTTACAGATACGCAGTATTTT.

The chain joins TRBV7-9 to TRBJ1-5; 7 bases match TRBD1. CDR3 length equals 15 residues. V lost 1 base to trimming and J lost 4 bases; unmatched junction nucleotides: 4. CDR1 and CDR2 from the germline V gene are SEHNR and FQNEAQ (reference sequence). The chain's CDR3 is CASSLEGAENQPQHF. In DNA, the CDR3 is TGTGCCAGCAGCTTAGAGGGGGCAGAGAATCAGCCCCAGCATTTT.

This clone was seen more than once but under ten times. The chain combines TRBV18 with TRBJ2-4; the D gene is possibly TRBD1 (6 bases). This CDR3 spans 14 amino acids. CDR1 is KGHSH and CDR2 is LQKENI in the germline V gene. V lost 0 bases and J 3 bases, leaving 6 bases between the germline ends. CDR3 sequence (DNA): TGTGCCAGCTCACCACCAGGGGGCAAAAACATTCAGTACTTC. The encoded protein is CASSPPGGKNIQYF.

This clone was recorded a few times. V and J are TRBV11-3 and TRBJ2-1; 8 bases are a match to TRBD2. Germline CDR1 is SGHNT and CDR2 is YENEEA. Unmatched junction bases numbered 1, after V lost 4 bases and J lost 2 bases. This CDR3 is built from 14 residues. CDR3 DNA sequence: TGTGCCAGCAGCTCGGGACTAGCCTACAATGAGCAGTTCTTC. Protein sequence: CASSSGLAYNEQFF.

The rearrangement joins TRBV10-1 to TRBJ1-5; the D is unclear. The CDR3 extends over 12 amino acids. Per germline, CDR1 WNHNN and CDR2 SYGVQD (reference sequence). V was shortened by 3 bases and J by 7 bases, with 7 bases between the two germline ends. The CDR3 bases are TGCGCCAGCAGTGACCCTGACCAGCCCCAGCATTTT. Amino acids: CASSDPDQPQHF.

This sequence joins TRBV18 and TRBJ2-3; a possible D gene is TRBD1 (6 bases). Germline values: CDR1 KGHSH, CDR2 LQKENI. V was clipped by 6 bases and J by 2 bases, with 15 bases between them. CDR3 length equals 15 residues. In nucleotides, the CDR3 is TGTGCCAGCTCCCCAGCAGGGGATCCCACAGATACGCAGTATTTT. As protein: CASSPAGDPTDTQYF.

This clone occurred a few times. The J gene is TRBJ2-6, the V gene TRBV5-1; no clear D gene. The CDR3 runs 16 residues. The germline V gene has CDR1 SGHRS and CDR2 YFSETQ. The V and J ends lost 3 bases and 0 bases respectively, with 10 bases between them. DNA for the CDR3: TGCGCCAGCAGCTCACTAAAGGGCTCTGGGGCCAACGTCCTGACTTTC. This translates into CASSSLKGSGANVLTF.

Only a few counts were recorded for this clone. The DNA for the CDR3 is TGTGCCAGCAGTTCCCGGGACGTCTGGAACTACGAGCAGTACTTC. Translation gives CASSSRDVWNYEQYF. The chain employs TRBV6-5 and TRBJ2-7; D possibly matches TRBD1 or TRBD2 (5 bases each). Looked up from germline, CDR1 is MNHEY and CDR2 is SVGAGI. This CDR3 comprises 15 residues. The V gene lost 4 bases and the J gene lost 3 bases, with 16 bases spanning the gap.

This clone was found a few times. The CDR3, as DNA: TGCAGTGCTACCCTCCAAGAGACCCAGTACTTC. It encodes CSATLQETQYF. The gene calls are TRBV20-1 and TRBJ2-5, with D unresolved. The germline V gene encodes CDR1 DFQATT and CDR2 SNEGSKA (reference sequence). V lost 4 bases to trimming and J lost 1 base, with 4 bases between them. The length of the CDR3 is 11 residues.

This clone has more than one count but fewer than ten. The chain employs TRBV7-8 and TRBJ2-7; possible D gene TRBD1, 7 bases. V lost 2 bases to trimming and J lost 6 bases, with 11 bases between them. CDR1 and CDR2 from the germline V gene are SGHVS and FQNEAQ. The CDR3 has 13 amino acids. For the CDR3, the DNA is TGTGCCAGCAGCTTAAGACAGGGAGGCGAGCAGTACTTC. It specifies CASSLRQGGEQYF.

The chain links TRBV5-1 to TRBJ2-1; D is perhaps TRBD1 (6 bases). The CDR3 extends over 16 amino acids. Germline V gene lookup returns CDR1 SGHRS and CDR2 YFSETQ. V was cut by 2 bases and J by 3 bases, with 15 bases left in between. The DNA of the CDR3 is TGCGCCAGCAGCTTACAGGGTCTTGGGAGCTACAATGAGCAGTTCTTC. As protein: CASSLQGLGSYNEQFF.